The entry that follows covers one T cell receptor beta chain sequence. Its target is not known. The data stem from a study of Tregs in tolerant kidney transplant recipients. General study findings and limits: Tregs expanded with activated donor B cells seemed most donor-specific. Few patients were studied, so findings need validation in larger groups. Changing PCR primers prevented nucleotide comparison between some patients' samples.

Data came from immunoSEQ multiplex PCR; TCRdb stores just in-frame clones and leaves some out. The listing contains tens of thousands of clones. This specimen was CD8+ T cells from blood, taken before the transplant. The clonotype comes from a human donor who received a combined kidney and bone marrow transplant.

The CDR3 sequence is CASSPSGTYSYEQYF. The part of the CDR3 DNA that was read is TGTGCCAGCAGCCCGTCGGGGACATACTCCTACGAG. The genes are TRBV7-2 and TRBJ2-7; D is possibly TRBD1 (6 bases). The sequenced fragment ends 3 residues before the CDR3 boundary, so the rest is inferred from the germline J gene. Per the germline V gene, CDR1 is SGHTA and CDR2 is FQGNSA. The CDR3 length is 15 residues. The V and J ends lost 5 bases and 0 bases respectively, with 14 bases between them.